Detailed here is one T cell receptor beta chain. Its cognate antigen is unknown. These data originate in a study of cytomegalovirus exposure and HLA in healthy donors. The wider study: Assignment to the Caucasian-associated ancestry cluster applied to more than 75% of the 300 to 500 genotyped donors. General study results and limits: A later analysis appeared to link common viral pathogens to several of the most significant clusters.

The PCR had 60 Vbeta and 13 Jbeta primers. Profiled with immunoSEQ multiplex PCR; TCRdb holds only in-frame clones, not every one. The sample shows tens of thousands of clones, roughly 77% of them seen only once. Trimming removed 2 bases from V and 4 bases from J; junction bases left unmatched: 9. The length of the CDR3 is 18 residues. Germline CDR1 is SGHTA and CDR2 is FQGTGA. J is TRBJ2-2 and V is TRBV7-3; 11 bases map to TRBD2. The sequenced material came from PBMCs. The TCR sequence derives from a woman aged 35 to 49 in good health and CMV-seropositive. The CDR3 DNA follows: TGTGCCAGCAGCTTACGCCCTGTACTAGCGGGGGCCACCGGGGAGCTGTTTTTT. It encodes CASSLRPVLAGATGELFF.